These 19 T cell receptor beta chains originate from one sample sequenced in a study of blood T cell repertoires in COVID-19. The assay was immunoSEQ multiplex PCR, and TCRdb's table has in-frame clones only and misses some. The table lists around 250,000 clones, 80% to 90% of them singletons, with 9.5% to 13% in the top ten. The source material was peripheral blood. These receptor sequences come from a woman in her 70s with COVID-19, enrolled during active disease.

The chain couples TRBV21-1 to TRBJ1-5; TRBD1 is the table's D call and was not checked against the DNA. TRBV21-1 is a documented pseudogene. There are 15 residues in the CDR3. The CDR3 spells CASSDVSGVFQPQHF. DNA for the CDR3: TGTGCCAGCAGTGATGTGTCAGGGGTTTTTCAGCCCCAGCATTTT.

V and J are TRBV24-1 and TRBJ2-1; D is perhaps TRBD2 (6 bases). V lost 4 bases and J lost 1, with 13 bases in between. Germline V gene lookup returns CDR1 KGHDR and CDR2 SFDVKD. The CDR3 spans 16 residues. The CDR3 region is CATSDPSGESYNEQFF. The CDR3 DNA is TGTGCCACCAGTGACCCTTCGGGGGAGTCCTACAATGAGCAGTTCTTC.

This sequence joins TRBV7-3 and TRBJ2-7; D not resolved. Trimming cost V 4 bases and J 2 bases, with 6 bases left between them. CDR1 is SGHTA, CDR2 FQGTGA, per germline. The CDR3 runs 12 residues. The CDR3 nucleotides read TGTGCCAGCAGCTCGGGTACCTACGAGCAGTACTTC. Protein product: CASSSGTYEQYF.

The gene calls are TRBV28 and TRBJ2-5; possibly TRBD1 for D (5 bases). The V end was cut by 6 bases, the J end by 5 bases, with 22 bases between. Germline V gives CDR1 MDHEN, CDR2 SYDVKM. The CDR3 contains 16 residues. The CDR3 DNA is TGTGCCAGCAGAGGTTTAACAGGCTCCGCGACGGAGACCCAGTACTTC. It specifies CASRGLTGSATETQYF.

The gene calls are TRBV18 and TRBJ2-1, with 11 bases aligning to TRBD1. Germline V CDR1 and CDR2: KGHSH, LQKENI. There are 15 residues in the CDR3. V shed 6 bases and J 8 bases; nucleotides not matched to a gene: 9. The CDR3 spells CASSAGTGGIDEQFF. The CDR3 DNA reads TGTGCCAGCTCCGCCGGGACAGGGGGTATCGATGAGCAGTTCTTC.

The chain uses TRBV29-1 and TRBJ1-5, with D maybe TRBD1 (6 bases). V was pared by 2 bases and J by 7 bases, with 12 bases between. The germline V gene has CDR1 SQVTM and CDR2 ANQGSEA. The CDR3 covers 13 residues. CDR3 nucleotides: TGCAGCGTTGAAATGGGGGCTGGGCAGCCCCAGCATTTT. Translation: CSVEMGAGQPQHF.

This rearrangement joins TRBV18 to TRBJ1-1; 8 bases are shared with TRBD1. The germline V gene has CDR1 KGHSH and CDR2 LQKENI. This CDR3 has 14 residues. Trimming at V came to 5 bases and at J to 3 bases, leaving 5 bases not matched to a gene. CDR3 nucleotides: TGTGCCAGCTCAGCCGGGACAGGTCACACTGAAGCTTTCTTT. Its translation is CASSAGTGHTEAFF. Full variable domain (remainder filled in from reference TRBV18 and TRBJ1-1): NAGVMQNPRHLVRRRGQEARLRCSPMKGHSHVYWYRQLPEEGLKFMVYLQKENIIDESGMPKERFSAEFPKEGPSILRIQQVVRGDSAAYFCASSAGTGHTEAFFGQGTRLTVV.

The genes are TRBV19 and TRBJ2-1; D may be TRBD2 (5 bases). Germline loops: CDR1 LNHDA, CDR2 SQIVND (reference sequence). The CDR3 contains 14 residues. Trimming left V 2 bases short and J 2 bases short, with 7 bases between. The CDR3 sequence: CASSISGTYNEQFF. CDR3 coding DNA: TGTGCCAGTAGTATATCCGGGACCTACAATGAGCAGTTCTTC.

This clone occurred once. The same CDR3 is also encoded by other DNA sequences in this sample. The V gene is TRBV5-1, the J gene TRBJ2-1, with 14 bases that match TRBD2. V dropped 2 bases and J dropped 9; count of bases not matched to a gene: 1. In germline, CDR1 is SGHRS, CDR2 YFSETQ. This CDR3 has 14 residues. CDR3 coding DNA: TGCGCCAGCAGCTTAGGACTAGCGGGAGGTGAGCAGTTCTTC. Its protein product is CASSLGLAGGEQFF.

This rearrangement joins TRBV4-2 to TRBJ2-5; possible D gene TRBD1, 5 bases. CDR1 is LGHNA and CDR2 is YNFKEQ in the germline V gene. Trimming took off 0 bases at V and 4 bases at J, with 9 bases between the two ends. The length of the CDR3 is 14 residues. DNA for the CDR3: TGTGCCAGCAGCCAAGACCAAAGGGGAGAGACCCAGTACTTC. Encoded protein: CASSQDQRGETQYF.

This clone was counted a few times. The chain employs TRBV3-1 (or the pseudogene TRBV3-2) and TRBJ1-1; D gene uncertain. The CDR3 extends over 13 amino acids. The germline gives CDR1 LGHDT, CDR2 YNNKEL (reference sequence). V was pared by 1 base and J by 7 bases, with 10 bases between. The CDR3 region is CASSQGSGNEAFF. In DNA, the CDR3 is TGTGCCAGCAGCCAAGGGAGCGGGAATGAAGCTTTCTTT.

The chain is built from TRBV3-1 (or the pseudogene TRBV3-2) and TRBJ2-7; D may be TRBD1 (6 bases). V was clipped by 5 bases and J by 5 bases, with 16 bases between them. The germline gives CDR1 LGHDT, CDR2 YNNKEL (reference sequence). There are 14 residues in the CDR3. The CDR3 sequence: CASSYGTRSHEQYF. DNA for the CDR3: TGTGCCAGCAGCTACGGGACACGTTCTCACGAGCAGTACTTC.

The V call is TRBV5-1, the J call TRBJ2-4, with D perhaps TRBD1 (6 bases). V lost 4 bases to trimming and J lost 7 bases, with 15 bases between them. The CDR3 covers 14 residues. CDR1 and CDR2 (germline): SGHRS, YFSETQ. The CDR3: CASSPSGTRNIQYF. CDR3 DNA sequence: TGCGCCAGCAGCCCGTCCGGGACAAGGAACATTCAGTACTTC.

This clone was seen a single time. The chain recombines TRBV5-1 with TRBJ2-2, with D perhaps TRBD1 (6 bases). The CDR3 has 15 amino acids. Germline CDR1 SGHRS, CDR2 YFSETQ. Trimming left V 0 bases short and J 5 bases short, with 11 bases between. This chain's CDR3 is CASSLEGQGTGELFF. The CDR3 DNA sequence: TGCGCCAGCAGCTTGGAGGGGCAGGGGACCGGGGAGCTGTTTTTT.

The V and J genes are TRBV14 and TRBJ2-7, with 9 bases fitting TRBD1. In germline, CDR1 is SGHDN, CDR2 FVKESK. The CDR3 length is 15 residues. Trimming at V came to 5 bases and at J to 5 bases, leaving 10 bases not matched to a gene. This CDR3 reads CASSALDRGENEQYF. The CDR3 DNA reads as TGTGCCAGCAGCGCCCTGGACAGGGGAGAGAACGAGCAGTACTTC.

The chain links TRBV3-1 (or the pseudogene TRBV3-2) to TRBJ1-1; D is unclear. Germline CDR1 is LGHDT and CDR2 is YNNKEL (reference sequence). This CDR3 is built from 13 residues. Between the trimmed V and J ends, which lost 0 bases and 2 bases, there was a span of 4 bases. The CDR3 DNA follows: TGTGCCAGCAGCCAAGATAGAAACACTGAAGCTTTCTTT. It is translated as CASSQDRNTEAFF.

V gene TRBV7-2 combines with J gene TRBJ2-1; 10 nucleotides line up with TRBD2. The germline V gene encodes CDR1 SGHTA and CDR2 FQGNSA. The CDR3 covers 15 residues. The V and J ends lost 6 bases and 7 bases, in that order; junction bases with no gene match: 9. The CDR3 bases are TGTGCCAGCAGTCCGAGCGGGAGGGCCGCAAATGAGCAGTTCTTC. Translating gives CASSPSGRAANEQFF. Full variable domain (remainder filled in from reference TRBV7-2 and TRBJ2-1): GAGVSQSPSNKVTEKGKDVELRCDPISGHTALYWYRQSLGQGLEFLIYFQGNSAPDKSGLPSDRFSAERTGGSVSTLTIQRTQQEDSAVYLCASSPSGRAANEQFFGPGTRLTVL.

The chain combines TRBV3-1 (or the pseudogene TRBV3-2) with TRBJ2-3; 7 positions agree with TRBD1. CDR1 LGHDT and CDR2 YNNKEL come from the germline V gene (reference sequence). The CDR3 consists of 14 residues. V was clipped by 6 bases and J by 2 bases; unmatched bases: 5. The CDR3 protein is CASSSGGNTDTQYF. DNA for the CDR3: TGTGCCAGCAGTTCAGGGGGAAACACAGATACGCAGTATTTT.

This CDR3 reads CASSVLRGADYGYTF. The DNA of the CDR3 is TGCGCCAGCAGCGTTTTGCGGGGGGCGGACTATGGCTACACCTTC. The chain couples TRBV4-1 to TRBJ1-2; possibly TRBD1 for D (6 bases). Germline V gives CDR1 MGHRA, CDR2 YSYEKL. The V gene lost 5 bases and the J gene lost 3 bases, with 16 bases spanning the gap. This CDR3 is built from 15 residues.